A single sample is the source of the 28 T cell receptor beta chains below, sequenced in a study of beta chain features in type 1 diabetes. Expressed TCRB transcripts were sequenced because the entire RNA isolate underwent reverse transcription. TCRdb's copy holds only in-frame clones and misses some; the assay was immunoSEQ multiplex PCR. The sample shows around 430,000 clones, approximately 30% of them seen only once. The sequencing sample was made of naive CD4+ T cells from blood. The receptors come from a man in his late teens or twenties in good health.

The chain couples TRBV27 to TRBJ2-7; D gene uncertain. Germline V lookup: CDR1 MNHEY, CDR2 SMNVEV (reference sequence). Trimming shortened V by 5 bases and J by 2 bases, and 16 bases separated the two germline ends. The CDR3 runs to 15 residues. The CDR3 DNA sequence: TGTGCCAGCAGTCCCCTACGGCCCAGGACCTACGAGCAGTACTTC. Translated: CASSPLRPRTYEQYF.

This clone was observed a few times. The chain links TRBV15 to TRBJ2-6, with D unclear. V was clipped by 9 bases and J by 0 bases, with 9 bases between them. The germline gives CDR1 LNHNV, CDR2 YYDKDF (reference sequence). This CDR3 region has 14 residues. As DNA, the CDR3 is TGTGCCACAGGGCCCCACTCTGGGGCCAACGTCCTGACTTTC. Its translation: CATGPHSGANVLTF.

The chain joins TRBV7-9 to TRBJ2-1; TRBD2 matches 7 bases. V was clipped by 8 bases and J by 6 bases; unmatched bases: 1. The CDR3 contains 11 residues. Germline CDR1 SEHNR, CDR2 FQNEAQ (reference sequence). This CDR3 is CASGGGNEQFF. CDR3 coding DNA: TGTGCCAGCGGCGGGGGCAATGAGCAGTTCTTC. The full variable domain, in which reference TRBV7-9 and TRBJ2-1 provide the parts outside the CDR3, is DTGVSQNPRHKITKRGQNVTFRCDPISEHNRLYWYRQTLGQGPEFLTYFQNEAQLEKSRLLSDRFSAERPKGSFSTLEIQRTEQGDSAMYLCASGGGNEQFFGPGTRLTVL.

This clone was seen more than once but under ten times. The chain employs TRBV30 and TRBJ2-5, with unresolved D. The CDR3 spans 14 residues. Per the germline V gene, CDR1 is GTSNPN and CDR2 is SVGIG (reference sequence). The V end lost 0 bases, the J end lost 0 bases, and 8 bases lay between the germline ends. The CDR3 loop reads CAWSVDLNQETQYF. The DNA for the CDR3 is TGTGCCTGGAGTGTGGACCTGAACCAAGAGACCCAGTACTTC.

Points on this clone: The same CDR3 is also encoded by other DNA sequences in this sample. The chain joins TRBV9 to TRBJ2-5; D not resolved. The V gene lost 3 bases and the J gene lost 1 base, with 7 bases spanning the gap. Per the germline V gene, CDR1 is SGDLS and CDR2 is YYNGEE. The CDR3 length is 13 residues. The DNA of the CDR3 is TGTGCCAGCAGCGGCGGCCCCCAAGAGACCCAGTACTTC. It translates to CASSGGPQETQYF.

This chain connects TRBV6-6 to TRBJ2-7, with TRBD2 matching 12 bases. This CDR3 has 14 residues. The ends lost 7 bases at V and 3 bases at J; junction bases unmatched: 4. Germline assignment: CDR1 MNHNY and CDR2 SVGAGI (reference sequence). The CDR3 here is CASNRLAGVYEQYF. The CDR3 coding sequence is TGTGCCAGCAATCGACTAGCGGGAGTCTACGAGCAGTACTTC.

This rearrangement joins TRBV10-3 to TRBJ1-2, with TRBD1 matching over 10 bases. J was trimmed by 6 bases and V by 4 bases; bases with no gene match: 8. CDR3 length: 15 residues. Germline lookup yields CDR1 ENHRY and CDR2 SYGVKD. CDR3 region: CAISGPGQGSHGYTF. CDR3 coding DNA: TGTGCCATCAGTGGACCGGGACAGGGGAGCCATGGCTACACCTTC.

Concerning this clone itself: Other DNA sequences from this sample encode an identical CDR3 as well. CDR3 coding DNA: TGTGCCTGGAGTGTAGGCCAAGAGACCCAGTACTTC. Its protein is CAWSVGQETQYF. J is TRBJ2-5 and V is TRBV30; D gene unclear. V was pared by 0 bases and J by 1 base, with 3 bases between. Germline assignment: CDR1 GTSNPN and CDR2 SVGIG (reference sequence). This CDR3 region has 12 residues.

The chain is built from TRBV27 and TRBJ2-4; D perhaps matches TRBD2 (5 bases). V was trimmed by 7 bases and J by 0 bases, leaving 13 bases between them. Germline assignment: CDR1 MNHEY and CDR2 SMNVEV (reference sequence). The CDR3 totals 15 residues. CDR3 sequence (DNA): TGTGCCAGCATGATGAGACTATCAGCCAAAAACATTCAGTACTTC. Translation gives CASMMRLSAKNIQYF.

This clone was observed a few times. V gene TRBV30 combines with J gene TRBJ2-4; 11 nucleotides line up with TRBD2. Germline V gives CDR1 GTSNPN, CDR2 SVGIG (reference sequence). The CDR3 runs to 15 residues. V lost 3 bases to trimming and J lost 1 base; unmatched junction nucleotides: 2. CDR3 nucleotide sequence: TGTGCCTGGAGGCCTAGCGGGAGGGCCAAAAACATTCAGTACTTC. The encoded protein is CAWRPSGRAKNIQYF.

This sequence joins TRBV30 and TRBJ2-1; no clear D gene. Trimming took 0 bases from V and 10 from J, leaving 13 bases between them. This CDR3 has 13 residues. Germline CDR1 reads GTSNPN; CDR2 reads SVGIG (reference sequence). The CDR3 here is CAWSVRAQAEQFF. The CDR3 DNA reads as TGTGCCTGGAGTGTACGGGCCCAAGCCGAGCAGTTCTTC.

This sequence joins TRBV9 and TRBJ2-1, with TRBD2 matching 10 bases. J gave up 3 bases and V 0 bases, and 6 bases lay outside the gene matches. Germline V gene sequence: CDR1 SGDLS, CDR2 YYNGEE. CDR3 length: 17 amino acids. The CDR3 spells CASSVGSSGSLYNEQFF. CDR3 sequence (DNA): TGTGCCAGCAGCGTAGGGTCTAGCGGGAGTCTCTACAATGAGCAGTTCTTC.

This clone turned up a few times. J is TRBJ2-5 and V is TRBV20-1; D possibly matches TRBD1 or TRBD2 (5 bases each). V was clipped by 5 bases and J by 5 bases, with 9 bases between them. There are 11 residues in the CDR3. CDR1 is DFQATT and CDR2 is SNEGSKA in the germline V gene (reference sequence). CDR3 bases: TGCAGTGCTGGGACCGGGGAGACCCAGTACTTC. It is translated as CSAGTGETQYF.

The V gene is TRBV4-1, the J gene TRBJ2-5; TRBD1 matches at 7 bases. This CDR3 region has 16 residues. Germline CDR1 is MGHRA and CDR2 is YSYEKL. The trim removed 1 base at V and 0 bases at J, leaving 5 bases unmatched. The CDR3 bases are TGCGCCAGCAGCCAAGCCATGGGACAGTACCAAGAGACCCAGTACTTC. Protein: CASSQAMGQYQETQYF.

This clone was found a few times. V is TRBV30 and J is TRBJ2-6; D unclear. The V and J ends lost 8 bases and 0 bases respectively, with 8 bases between them. In germline, CDR1 is GTSNPN, CDR2 SVGIG (reference sequence). CDR3 length: 13 amino acids. The CDR3 protein is CARRLSGANVLTF. DNA for the CDR3: TGTGCCCGTCGGCTCTCTGGGGCCAACGTCCTGACTTTC.

V is TRBV14 and J is TRBJ1-1, with 7 bases identical to TRBD1. CDR1 SGHDN and CDR2 FVKESK come from the germline V gene. The CDR3 spans 13 residues. The V gene end was trimmed by 8 bases and the J gene end by 5 bases; junction bases not matched to a gene: 8. CDR3 DNA: TGTGCCAGCCGACAGGGAGGTAGGACTGAAGCTTTCTTT. It translates to CASRQGGRTEAFF.

This chain links TRBV16 with TRBJ1-4; no clear D gene. The CDR3 runs to 13 residues. Germline CDR1 KGHSY, CDR2 FQNENV. V dropped 2 bases and J dropped 10 bases, with 11 bases sitting between them. The CDR3 DNA follows: TGTGCCAGCAGCCAAGTTGGGTCCGGAAAACTGTTTTTT. Its protein is CASSQVGSGKLFF.

This rearrangement joins TRBV30 to TRBJ2-1; no clear D. Trimming cost V 1 base and J 2 bases, with 9 bases left between them. Germline V gene data show CDR1 as GTSNPN and CDR2 as SVGIG (reference sequence). The length of the CDR3 is 14 residues. The CDR3 sequence is CAWSEGFPYNEQFF. The CDR3 bases are TGTGCCTGGAGTGAAGGGTTTCCCTACAATGAGCAGTTCTTC.

Only a few counts were recorded for this clone. The chain uses TRBV29-1 and TRBJ2-1, with D unresolved. V was cut by 7 bases and J by 0 bases, with 13 bases left in between. The CDR3 covers 14 residues. Germline V lookup: CDR1 SQVTM, CDR2 ANQGSEA. CDR3 coding DNA: TGCAGCGCCTCCGACATCTTCTCCTACAATGAGCAGTTCTTC. It codes for CSASDIFSYNEQFF.

This clone was found a few times. The rearrangement links TRBV29-1 to TRBJ2-5; the D is unclear. The V end lost 5 bases, the J end lost 2 bases, and 9 bases lay between the germline ends. This CDR3 spans 12 amino acids. Germline CDR1 is SQVTM and CDR2 is ANQGSEA. DNA for the CDR3: TGCAGCGTTTCCCCGCAGCAAGAGACCCAGTACTTC. The encoded protein is CSVSPQQETQYF.

The chain uses TRBV25-1 and TRBJ2-7, with D tentatively TRBD2 (6 bases). Germline lookup yields CDR1 MGHDK and CDR2 SYGVNS. The CDR3 is 12 residues long. V was cut by 5 bases and J by 3 bases, with 8 bases left in between. CDR3 coding DNA: TGTGCCAGCAGTCAGGACTACTACGAGCAGTACTTC. Translation: CASSQDYYEQYF.

The chain uses TRBV30 and TRBJ2-5; TRBD2 agrees at 9 bases. Per germline, CDR1 GTSNPN and CDR2 SVGIG (reference sequence). The CDR3 consists of 19 residues. After removal of 2 bases from V and 1 base from J, the junction contained 17 bases not matched to a gene. The CDR3 nucleotides are TGTGCCTGGAGTTCACCCCTGCGTGGGACTAGCCCATTCCAAGAGACCCAGTACTTC. Translation: CAWSSPLRGTSPFQETQYF.

This clone was detected once. The chain is built from TRBV27 and TRBJ2-7; D might be TRBD1 (6 bases). Trimming took 4 bases from V and 4 from J, leaving 14 bases between them. The germline gives CDR1 MNHEY, CDR2 SMNVEV (reference sequence). This CDR3 comprises 14 residues. Here the CDR3 DNA reads TGTGCCAGCAGTTCCCCGGGACACCTATACGAGCAGTACTTC. Its protein product is CASSSPGHLYEQYF.

The rearrangement uses TRBV11-2 and TRBJ2-7, with TRBD1 identical over 9 bases. Germline V CDR1 and CDR2: SGHAT, FQNNGV. The length of the CDR3 is 17 residues. V lost 5 bases and J lost 4; bases outside the gene matches: 15. Here the CDR3 reads CASSPSYSGTGRYEQYF. The CDR3 DNA follows: TGTGCCAGCAGCCCTTCCTACAGCGGGACAGGGCGATACGAGCAGTACTTC.

This clone came up a few times. This chain joins TRBV5-4 and TRBJ2-1; TRBD1 might be the D (6 bases). This CDR3 is built from 15 residues. The germline gives CDR1 SGHNT, CDR2 YYREEE (reference sequence). V was clipped by 4 bases and J by 5 bases, with 16 bases between them. The CDR3 loop reads CASSLGTRDNNEQFF. As DNA, the CDR3 is TGTGCCAGCAGCCTCGGGACAAGGGATAACAATGAGCAGTTCTTC.

The chain carries TRBV28 and TRBJ1-2; no firm D call. Looked up from germline, CDR1 is MDHEN and CDR2 is SYDVKM. There are 14 residues in the CDR3. V was pared by 5 bases and J by 4 bases, with 14 bases between. The CDR3 here is CASSPAERIYGYTF. The CDR3 nucleotides read TGTGCCAGCAGTCCCGCAGAAAGGATCTATGGCTACACCTTC.

The chain is built from TRBV23-1 and TRBJ1-3; maybe TRBD1 (5 bases). TRBV23-1 is recorded as an ORF, its role being uncertain. Trimming left V 0 bases short and J 0 bases short, with 9 bases between. The CDR3 consists of 16 residues. The CDR3 protein is CASSQSRQISGNTIYF. The CDR3 nucleotides read TGCGCCAGCAGTCAATCTAGACAGATCTCTGGAAACACCATATATTTT.

The rearrangement uses TRBV4-3 and TRBJ2-1; D remains unclear. CDR3 size: 12 residues. The germline V and J ends were trimmed by 0 bases and 11 bases, with 8 bases remaining between them. CDR1 and CDR2 from the germline V gene are LGHNA and YSLEER. The CDR3 DNA sequence: TGCGCCAGCAGCCAAGATCAGAGCCAGCAGTTCTTC. The encoded protein is CASSQDQSQQFF.